The rows below give T cell receptor beta chains drawn from one sample of a study of blood T cell repertoires in COVID-19. The method was immunoSEQ multiplex PCR; TCRdb's version includes in-frame clones alone and lacks a portion of them. The table includes some 350,000 clones, more than 85% detected once. The sequenced sample was PBMCs or T cells enriched from blood (not recorded which). The receptors stem from a woman aged 25 to 39 who had recovered from COVID-19. CDR3s include the opening cysteine and the closing phenylalanine or tryptophan.

cdr3_aa: CASSPAGRPGNTIYF
v_call: TRBV18
j_call: TRBJ1-3

cdr3_aa: CAKTGSPSSYNEQFF
v_call: TRBV19
j_call: TRBJ2-1

cdr3_aa: CASKRQGAFEQPQHF
v_call: TRBV28
j_call: TRBJ1-5

cdr3_aa: CASSLGSFGPTEAFF
v_call: TRBV5-1
j_call: TRBJ1-1

cdr3_aa: CASSISSGGRGLTETQYF
v_call: TRBV9
j_call: TRBJ2-5

cdr3_aa: CASSFRDGLAVSSYEQYF
v_call: TRBV28
j_call: TRBJ2-7

cdr3_aa: CASSQGLTIYF
v_call: TRBV6-5
j_call: TRBJ1-3

cdr3_aa: CASSLDRGGNQPQHF
v_call: TRBV27
j_call: TRBJ1-5

cdr3_aa: CASSELAGKQTQYF
v_call: TRBV2
j_call: TRBJ2-5

cdr3_aa: CASSYSGTGGYGYTF
v_call: TRBV6-5
j_call: TRBJ1-2

cdr3_aa: CATATASSGGTEAFF
v_call: TRBV7-2
j_call: TRBJ1-1

cdr3_aa: CASSNRGASTDTQYF
v_call: TRBV19
j_call: TRBJ2-3

cdr3_aa: CASAVGTANTEAFF
v_call: TRBV27
j_call: TRBJ1-1

cdr3_aa: CASSLVRGRRNSPLHF
v_call: TRBV7-9
j_call: TRBJ1-6

cdr3_aa: CASRAAYTDTQYF
v_call: TRBV7-2
j_call: TRBJ2-3

cdr3_aa: CASSLARTQYF
v_call: TRBV5-6
j_call: TRBJ2-3

cdr3_aa: CASSLTGPGSGNTIYF
v_call: TRBV7-3
j_call: TRBJ1-3

cdr3_aa: CASSLSHRVAGNTIYF
v_call: TRBV28
j_call: TRBJ1-3

cdr3_aa: CASSHIQETQYF
v_call: TRBV3-1/TRBV3-2
j_call: TRBJ2-5

cdr3_aa: CASSSGQIQHF
v_call: TRBV27
j_call: TRBJ1-5

cdr3_aa: CASSFMFGTGANTGELFF
v_call: TRBV28
j_call: TRBJ2-2

cdr3_aa: CASSFRDQPQHF
v_call: TRBV7-9
j_call: TRBJ1-5

cdr3_aa: CSADPLLAGGFNEQFF
v_call: TRBV29-1
j_call: TRBJ2-1

cdr3_aa: CASSPRTSGGADTQYF
v_call: TRBV3-1/TRBV3-2
j_call: TRBJ2-3

cdr3_aa: CASSPQGGGNTIYF
v_call: TRBV5-1
j_call: TRBJ1-3

cdr3_aa: CASSRGLPSSGANVLTF
v_call: TRBV7-9
j_call: TRBJ2-6

cdr3_aa: CASSEQQQSKGYTF
v_call: TRBV6-1
j_call: TRBJ1-2

cdr3_aa: CASTLADTGELFF
v_call: TRBV5-1
j_call: TRBJ2-2

cdr3_aa: CASSPKARGNGGFGISPLHF
v_call: TRBV5-1
j_call: TRBJ1-6

cdr3_aa: CASITGSGNTEAFF
v_call: TRBV2
j_call: TRBJ1-1

cdr3_aa: CASSLGGQELEKLFF
v_call: TRBV7-9
j_call: TRBJ1-4

cdr3_aa: CASLREPITGELFF
v_call: TRBV27
j_call: TRBJ2-2

cdr3_aa: CASTTQGAYNEQYF
v_call: TRBV5-4
j_call: TRBJ2-7

cdr3_aa: CASSFAGEETQYF
v_call: TRBV5-1
j_call: TRBJ2-5

cdr3_aa: CASSEWGTSGPNEQFF
v_call: TRBV11-2
j_call: TRBJ2-1

cdr3_aa: CASSQSGVTADTQYF
v_call: TRBV3-1/TRBV3-2
j_call: TRBJ2-3

cdr3_aa: CASSPGDRGTSPLHF
v_call: TRBV3-1/TRBV3-2
j_call: TRBJ1-6

cdr3_aa: CASSQDLAGGRGGTQYF
v_call: TRBV3-1/TRBV3-2
j_call: TRBJ2-5

cdr3_aa: CASSLTGDYGYTF
v_call: TRBV7-2
j_call: TRBJ1-2

cdr3_aa: CASSVAGRTYEQYF
v_call: TRBV27
j_call: TRBJ2-7

cdr3_aa: CASSPTGNQPQHF
v_call: TRBV6-5
j_call: TRBJ1-5

cdr3_aa: CASSPTSSGYNEQFF
v_call: TRBV11-3
j_call: TRBJ2-1

cdr3_aa: CASRRTGRYGYTF
v_call: TRBV28
j_call: TRBJ1-2

cdr3_aa: CASSVTSGGLNEQFF
v_call: TRBV9
j_call: TRBJ2-1

cdr3_aa: CASRQGSTISGYTF
v_call: TRBV5-1
j_call: TRBJ1-2

cdr3_aa: CASSVTGGMSYEQYF
v_call: TRBV28
j_call: TRBJ2-7

cdr3_aa: CASSQEALGLAGNTGELFF
v_call: TRBV4-1
j_call: TRBJ2-2

cdr3_aa: CATSRAGGYGNTIYF
v_call: TRBV15
j_call: TRBJ1-3